Sequencing of this TCR beta chain was carried out in a study of CD8+ T cells in alopecia areata. For the study at large: Tofacitinib administration to treated patients was oral, at 5 to 10 mg twice daily. Regarding the study as a whole: In blood and scalp, many expanded lesional clones persisted during tofacitinib. Scalp clonality and expanded CD8+ clones among the top 100 showed significant decreases with tofacitinib. Because of a solitary nonresponder, the connection of baseline CD8+ expansion to response stays uncertain.

RNA was isolated and reverse transcribed to cDNA, the sequencing template. Profiling relied on immunoSEQ multiplex PCR, and the TCRdb table lists in-frame clones only, not all of them. The sample has 10,000 to 15,000 clones, about 70% seen once. As to this clone: The antigen remains undetermined.

Germline lookup yields CDR1 MGHDK and CDR2 SYGVNS. J lost 3 bases, V lost 6 bases, and 5 bases had no gene match. The CDR3 totals 13 residues. Treatment: oral pan-JAK inhibitor, 5-10 mg twice daily. Individuals with alopecia areata gave both lesional scalp punch biopsies and peripheral blood for collection. The sequence came from a human donor with alopecia areata. The material sequenced was skin, taken at week 4, from a patient treated with tofacitinib. The chain carries TRBV25-1 and TRBJ2-7, with 7 bases that match TRBD2. CDR3 sequence: CASSRDYRYEQYF. DNA of the CDR3: TGTGCCAGCAGCCGGGACTATCGCTACGAGCAGTACTTC.